A selection of T cell receptor beta chains follows, all from one sample in a study of technical replicates of blood from several donors. The protocol was immunoSEQ multiplex PCR, while the TCRdb copy is restricted to in-frame clones and leaves out a portion. Here the sample spans 60,000 to 90,000 clones, around 95% being singletons. The specimen sequenced was T cells isolated from PBMCs. All receptors come from a human donor in good health. The CDR3 runs from the conserved cysteine through the conserved F or W.

V	CDR3
TRBV30	CAWSWGRTNEKLFF
TRBV7-9	CASSLYFPNGNQPQHF
TRBV10-3	CAISSGRAKNWQYF
TRBV5-4	CASSSRTSGSPGYNEQFF
TRBV6-5	CASSGSWGGNTEAFF
TRBV5-1	CASTLGGLGYNEQFF
TRBV7-9	CASSPIGTGGVTEAFF
TRBV7-9	CASSFDSLNTEAFF
TRBV2	CASSERASGGLETQYF
TRBV5-1	CASGDRDKRTEAFF
TRBV29-1	CSVEPGSGTEAFF
TRBV6-5	CASSTLAGVGEQFF
TRBV27	CASRRRGLYGYTF
TRBV6-5	CASSPGEGSFYEQYF
TRBV4-1	CASRNPGTSGREQFF
TRBV5-1	CASSPGDTQYF
TRBV7-2	CASSPWDSHEQYF
TRBV4-1	CASSQPTGPRNEQFF
TRBV6-1	CASSDQGLFMNTEAFF
TRBV4-1	CASSQVPAGGLNEQFF
TRBV29-1	CSPGQGVPKETQYF
TRBV30	CAWSHGTASTDTQYF
TRBV2	CASRGVAGGTYNEQFF
TRBV28	CASSFGQGFEQYF